The T cell receptor beta chain under discussion was sequenced for a study of shared clonotypes between healthy human individuals. Whole-study findings and limits: It was expected that sequencing depth would affect clonotype sharing among donors. Rarefaction revealed incomplete sorted-subset sequencing despite large depth.

Caucasian adults residing in Nashville, Tennessee made up all the donors. As for this clone: What it recognizes is unknown.

Germline CDR1 reads SNHLY; CDR2 reads FYNNEI. The V segment lost 3 bases and the J segment 5 bases; nucleotides outside the gene matches: 12. This CDR3 has 16 amino acids. This table comes from immunoSEQ multiplex PCR, and its TCRdb copy is limited to in-frame clones, with some not included. This table has over 1.5 million clones, approximately 98% appearing once. This receptor was identified in a man aged 25-40 years in good health. The rearrangement joins TRBV2 to TRBJ1-2; TRBD1 agrees at 7 bases. The source material was naive CD4+ T cells sorted from blood. The sample's subset: CD45RA+ positively selected. This chain's CDR3 is CASSDLRDRKWYGYTF. CDR3 in DNA: TGTGCCAGCAGTGACCTTCGGGACAGAAAATGGTATGGCTACACCTTC.